These 5 T cell receptor beta chains originate from one sample sequenced in a study of CD4+ T cells in melanoma. Generated by immunoSEQ multiplex PCR, the TCRdb table keeps only in-frame clones and is missing some. This sample has approximately 14,000 clones; over 55% occur once, and the top ten carry around 16%. Sample: cells from a culture (not recorded whether cultured in vitro). The origin of the receptors is a human donor with melanoma.

This chain uses TRBV6-1 with TRBJ1-4; TRBD1 matches at 9 bases. After removal of 6 bases from V and 3 bases from J, the junction contained 5 bases not matched to a gene. CDR3 length: 15 residues. CDR1 MNHNS and CDR2 SASEGT come from the germline V gene. As DNA, the CDR3 is TGTGCCAGCAGACCGGGACAGGGCCCTAATGAAAAACTGTTTTTT. Its protein product is CASRPGQGPNEKLFF.

The chain joins TRBV7-9 to TRBJ2-1; unclear D gene. Germline loops: CDR1 SEHNR, CDR2 FQNEAQ (reference sequence). Trimming cost V 2 bases and J 7 bases, with 15 bases left between them. This CDR3 comprises 15 residues. The CDR3 DNA sequence: TGTGCCAGCAGCTTAACTTACGAAGTCGGAAATGAGCAGTTCTTC. Protein sequence: CASSLTYEVGNEQFF. Looking up the rest from reference TRBV7-9 and TRBJ2-1 gives the full variable domain: DTGVSQNPRHKITKRGQNVTFRCDPISEHNRLYWYRQTLGQGPEFLTYFQNEAQLEKSRLLSDRFSAERPKGSFSTLEIQRTEQGDSAMYLCASSLTYEVGNEQFFGPGTRLTVL.

The J gene is TRBJ2-2, the V gene TRBV2, with D tentatively TRBD1 (5 bases). Trimming removed 8 bases at V and 0 bases at J, with 7 bases between. The CDR3 loop spans 13 amino acids. CDR1 is SNHLY and CDR2 is FYNNEI in the germline V gene. As DNA, the CDR3 is TGTGCCAGCTTAGGGGCGAACACCGGGGAGCTGTTTTTT. The encoded protein is CASLGANTGELFF.

This clone was found a few times. The V call is TRBV7-8, the J call TRBJ1-6; possible D gene TRBD1, 6 bases. The CDR3 sequence is 14 residues long. The germline V gene encodes CDR1 SGHVS and CDR2 FQNEAQ. V was shortened by 5 bases and J by 4 bases, with 9 bases between the two germline ends. DNA of the CDR3: TGTGCCAGCAGCCGGGACAAGTATAATTCACCCCTCCACTTT. Amino acids: CASSRDKYNSPLHF. Full variable domain (rest looked up from reference TRBV7-8 and TRBJ1-6): GAGVSQSPRYKVAKRGQDVALRCDPISGHVSLFWYQQALGQGPEFLTYFQNEAQLDKSGLPSDRFFAERPEGSVSTLKIQRTQQEDSAVYLCASSRDKYNSPLHFGNGTRLTVT.

The V and J genes are TRBV11-2 and TRBJ2-1; no firm D call. The CDR3 is made up of 13 amino acids. In germline, CDR1 is SGHAT, CDR2 FQNNGV. Trimming pared 1 base from V and 7 bases from J, leaving 8 bases between. CDR3 bases: TGTGCCAGCAGCTTAGGCCTAGTAAATGAGCAGTTCTTC. As protein: CASSLGLVNEQFF.